The 3 T cell receptor beta chains presented below share a single source sample, sequenced in a study of somatic mutations in cytotoxic T cells in rheumatoid arthritis. Assay used: immunoSEQ multiplex PCR; TCRdb lists only in-frame clones, some missing. The sample lists about 30,000 clones, around 86% occurring once. Sequencing was performed on CD8+ T cells sorted from blood. The receptors were sampled from an adult with rheumatoid arthritis.

V and J are TRBV27 and TRBJ2-1; the D is unclear. Trimming cost V 2 bases and J 9 bases, with 5 bases left between them. This CDR3 has 11 residues. Germline V gives CDR1 MNHEY, CDR2 SMNVEV (reference sequence). CDR3 DNA: TGTGCCAGCAGTTTAAAACGTGAGCAGTTCTTC. The encoded protein is CASSLKREQFF.

The chain couples TRBV7-9 to TRBJ1-4, with 9 bases lining up with TRBD1. Germline CDR1 is SEHNR and CDR2 is FQNEAQ (reference sequence). J was trimmed by 7 bases and V by 4 bases; bases with no gene match: 10. The CDR3 loop spans 16 amino acids. The CDR3, as DNA: TGTGCCAGCAGCTGGGGGACAGGGTATGGACGTGAAAAACTGTTTTTT. It is translated as CASSWGTGYGREKLFF.

This rearrangement joins TRBV11-3 to TRBJ2-7; 9 bases are shared with TRBD2. The CDR3 runs 15 residues. V shed 4 bases, J shed 0 bases, and the junction held 4 bases outside the gene matches. Germline loops: CDR1 SGHNT, CDR2 YENEEA. The CDR3 nucleotides read TGTGCCAGCAGCTCCTGGACTAGCGACTCCTACGAGCAGTACTTC. Its translation is CASSSWTSDSYEQYF.